This TCR beta chain was identified in a study of T cells in Graves' hyperthyroidism and ophthalmopathy. The source material, RNA transcripts, was used to amplify TCR beta CDR3 regions. An initial round of RT-PCR targeting the TCR CDR3 relied on the HTBI primer set. TCRdb re-analysed the multiplex PCR reads in MiXCR, keeping a single row per CDR3 protein. The data contain about 520,000 distinct CDR3 sequences, about 20% of them singletons. Germline V gene sequence: CDR1 MNHNS, CDR2 SASEGT. The CDR3 contains 15 residues. Between the trimmed V and J ends, which lost 6 bases and 0 bases, there was a span of 12 bases.

The sequencing sample was made of blood. This receptor was taken from a man between 18 and 29 years old with Graves' hyperthyroidism. This chain connects TRBV6-1 to TRBJ1-5, with D tentatively TRBD1 (5 bases). DNA for the CDR3: TGTGCCAGCAGCGGGGCACCCTATAGCAATCAGCCCCAGCATTTT. Encoded protein: CASSGAPYSNQPQHF.